Listed below are T cell receptor beta chains from one sample, sequenced in a study of blood T cells in healthy people across ages. A single record per CDR3 protein comes from TCRdb applying MiXCR to the 5' RACE reads. The sample contains approximately 1,000,000 distinct CDR3 sequences, 45% of which appear only once. The sequencing sample was made of blood. Receptors originate from a woman aged 60-70 years in good health. CDR3s leave out the opening cysteine and the closing phenylalanine or tryptophan. Each record gives: V gene, CDR3 length, CDR3 protein.

TRBV28 15 ASSLIRGTAGANVLT
TRBV5-1 15 ASSPTSSGSGTDTQY
TRBV11-1 14 TSRPGLAVSGETQY
TRBV28 12 ASSLWAPNSPLH
TRBV7-8 12 ASSLEGGVDEQY
TRBV5-1 12 ASSSPGLGAEQF
TRBV14 14 ASSQLSGRAAETRY
TRBV6-1 13 ASRFRDHALETQY
TRBV20-1 15 SARDWLARSSYNEQF
TRBV27 14 ASSLSGKVGNQPQH
TRBV20-1 11 SADGQGANEQY
TRBV5-1 12 ASSSAEGEETQY
TRBV20-1 12 SASQLAGDDTQY
TRBV21-1 11 ASRDSCQETQY
TRBV5-4 13 ASSLAPLQWNEQY
TRBV20-1 11 SATTGSNQPQH
TRBV28 10 ATRTTLYEQY
TRBV7-6 13 ASSSLASRADTQY
TRBV14 11 ASSQLLFGGYT
TRBV12-3/TRBV12-4 14 ASKGLAGGTTDTQY
TRBV6-2/TRBV6-3 12 ASSWWDDQETQY
TRBV29-1 11 SVRGEPTYEQY
TRBV5-1 12 ASRVGFDRGEQY
TRBV18 13 ASSPRPSIDGEAF
TRBV2 14 ASSELGQGKNTEAF
TRBV11-2 15 ASSSSGGGIDSYEQY
TRBV4-1 12 ASSQDAETGEQY
TRBV29-1 12 SVEGIEAKNIQY
TRBV27 14 ASSLIGALAANVLT
TRBV19 9 ASGTPETQY
TRBV20-1 13 SARGGTSGSNEQF
TRBV7-9 11 ASSAGVYETQY
TRBV20-1 13 SARDRPGANYGYT
TRBV6-5 12 ASSIQSSYNEQF
TRBV25-1 13 ASSGQGGGQETQY
TRBV3-1 15 ASSQSRWAGANNEQY
TRBV27 12 ASSGTGPTYEQY
TRBV20-1 13 SARDAGVSSETQY
TRBV25-1 9 ASSSNFAQY
TRBV14 11 ASSHSLTPGRY
TRBV12-3/TRBV12-4 13 ASSLGQDSNQPQH